This section outlines one T cell receptor beta chain sequence together with its context. V trimming: 5 bases; J trimming: 1 base; junction bases outside the gene matches: 6. The CDR3 consists of 15 residues. Germline-derived CDR1 and CDR2 are KGHSH and LQKENI. This specimen comes from a study of blood T cell repertoires in COVID-19. TCRdb's table, derived via immunoSEQ multiplex PCR, lists solely in-frame clones and lacks some. Of about 300,000 clones in the sample, more than 80% were seen once. The sequence came from a man younger than 35 who had recovered from COVID-19. The chain employs TRBV18 and TRBJ1-1, with 8 bases fitting TRBD1. Sequencing was done on a sample of peripheral blood. DNA for the CDR3: TGTGCCAGCTCAGGACAGGGTTTAAGGAACACTGAAGCTTTCTTT. Its translation: CASSGQGLRNTEAFF.